This T cell receptor (beta chain) comes out of a study of regulatory T cells in long-lasting Graves disease. According to the study, TCR beta libraries were built with iRepertoire HTBI primers and CDR3-region Arm-PCR. Study processing details: Detected in the samples were just over 60 TRBV and 14 TRBJ segments. TCRdb re-called the multiplex PCR reads through MiXCR, storing one row per CDR3 protein. These V and J calls originate from TCRdb's pipeline instead of the authors' own analysis. The sample shows 300,000 to 500,000 distinct CDR3 sequences, about a fifth of them seen only once. J gave up 5 bases and V 6 bases, and 15 bases lay outside the gene matches. Germline V gene sequence: CDR1 MNHEY, CDR2 SMNVEV (reference sequence). The CDR3 sequence is 19 residues long. As to time point: persistent/refractory GD, antithyroid drugs over 5 years with positive TRAb. PBMCs were the source of the RNA used for TCR sequencing. Under American Thyroid Association guidelines, Graves' disease was diagnosed. A roughly 8.7-milliliter sample of peripheral blood was drawn into EDTA tubes.

The source material was peripheral blood mononuclear cells (PBMCs), sampled when the disease was refractory, from a patient treated with antithyroid drugs. This chain connects TRBV27 to TRBJ2-1; TRBD2 aligns across 14 bases. The receptor was derived from a female donor with Graves disease. CDR3 sequence reads: CASRTGTSGSPFLHNEQFF. In DNA, the CDR3 is TGTGCCAGCAGAACCGGGACTAGCGGGAGTCCTTTTTTACACAATGAGCAGTTCTTC.